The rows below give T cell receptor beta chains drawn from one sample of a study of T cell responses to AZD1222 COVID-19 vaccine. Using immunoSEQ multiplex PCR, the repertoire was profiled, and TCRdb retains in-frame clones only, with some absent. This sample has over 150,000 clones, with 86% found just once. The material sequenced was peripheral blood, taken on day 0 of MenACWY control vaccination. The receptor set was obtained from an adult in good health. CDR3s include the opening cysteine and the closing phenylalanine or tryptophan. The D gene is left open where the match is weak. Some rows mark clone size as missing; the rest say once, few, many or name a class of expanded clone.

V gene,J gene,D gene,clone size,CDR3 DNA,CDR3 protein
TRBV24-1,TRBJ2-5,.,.,TGTGCCACCAGTGACCCGGAGACCCAGTACTTC,CATSDPETQYF
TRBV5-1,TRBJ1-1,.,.,TGCGCCAGCAGCTTGGGGTGGGGGCACACTGAAGCTTTCTTT,CASSLGWGHTEAFF
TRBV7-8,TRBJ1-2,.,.,TGTGCCAGCAGCGCTAACTATGGCTACACCTTC,CASSANYGYTF
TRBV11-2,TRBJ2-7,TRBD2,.,TGTGCCAGCAGCCGTCGGACTAGCGGGACCCACCTCGAGCAGTACTTC,CASSRRTSGTHLEQYF
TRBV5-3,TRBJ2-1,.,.,TGTGCCAGAAGCTTGGACGACGCCATGGATGAGCAGTTCTTC,CARSLDDAMDEQFF
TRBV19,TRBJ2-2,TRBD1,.,TGTGCCAGTAAGTCGACAGGGGTCAACACCGGGGAGCTGTTTTTT,CASKSTGVNTGELFF
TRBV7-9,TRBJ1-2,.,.,TGTGCCAGCAGCTTAGATACAGGAAACTATGGCTACACCTTC,CASSLDTGNYGYTF
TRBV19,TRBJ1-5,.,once,TGTGCCAGTAGTATCGACAGGTCTCAGCCCCAGCATTTT,CASSIDRSQPQHF
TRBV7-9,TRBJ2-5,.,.,TGTGCCAGCAGCCCCCTGGGGGGGGCAGAGACCCAGTACTTC,CASSPLGGAETQYF
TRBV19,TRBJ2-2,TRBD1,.,TGTGCCAGTAGATTGGGACAGGGGTACACCGGGGAGCTGTTTTTT,CASRLGQGYTGELFF
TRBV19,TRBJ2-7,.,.,TGTGCCAGTAGGAATCCGGATAACTCCTACGAGCAGTACTTC,CASRNPDNSYEQYF
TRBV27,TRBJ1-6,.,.,TGTGCCAGCAGGGCAGGGGCTTTCCGTAATTCACCCCTCCACTTT,CASRAGAFRNSPLHF
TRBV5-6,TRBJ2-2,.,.,TGTGCCAGCAGCTTGCTACAGAGGGGCACCGGGGAGCTGTTTTTT,CASSLLQRGTGELFF
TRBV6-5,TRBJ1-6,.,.,TGTGCCAGCAGTTTTCGTTCACCCCTCCACTTT,CASSFRSPLHF
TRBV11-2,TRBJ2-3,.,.,TGTGCCAGCAGCCCAGGGGCAGACGGGACTAGCACAGATACGCAGTATTTT,CASSPGADGTSTDTQYF
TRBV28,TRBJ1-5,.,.,TGTGCCAGCATCGGTAGCGGGGGCAATCAGCCCCAGCATTTT,CASIGSGGNQPQHF
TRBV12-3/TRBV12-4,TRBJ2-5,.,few,TGTGCCAGCAGTTATGAGACCCAGTACTTC,CASSYETQYF
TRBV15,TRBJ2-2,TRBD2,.,TGTGCCACCAGCAGAGACAGGGGACGAGCGGGAGCCGGGGAGCTGTTTTTT,CATSRDRGRAGAGELFF
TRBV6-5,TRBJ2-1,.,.,TGTGCCAGCAGCCGGACGGCAAACAATGAGCAGTTCTTC,CASSRTANNEQFF
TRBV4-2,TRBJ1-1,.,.,TGTGCCAGCAGCCGACCAGGGTCTTGGACTGAAGCTTTCTTT,CASSRPGSWTEAFF
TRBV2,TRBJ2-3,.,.,TGTGCCAGCAGTGCGGTTGTCGTGGCAGATACGCAGTATTTT,CASSAVVVADTQYF
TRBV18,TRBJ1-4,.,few,TGTGCCAGCTCACCCCGACAGCCTTATATCCCAAAACTGTTTTTT,CASSPRQPYIPKLFF
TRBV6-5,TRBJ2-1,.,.,TGTGCCAGCAGACCGGGTCACTACAATGAGCAGTTCTTC,CASRPGHYNEQFF
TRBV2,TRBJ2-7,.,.,TGTGCCAGCAGTCCTAACTCCTACGAGCAGTACTTC,CASSPNSYEQYF
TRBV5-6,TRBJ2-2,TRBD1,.,TGTGCCAGCAGCTCCGGGGACAGGGGGCGCACCGGGGAGCTGTTTTTT,CASSSGDRGRTGELFF
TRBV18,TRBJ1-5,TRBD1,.,TGTGCCAGCTCACCCGGACAGGGTGGTCAGCCCCAGCATTTT,CASSPGQGGQPQHF
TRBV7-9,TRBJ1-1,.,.,TGTGCCAGCAGCTTAGCGGTGGCAGGAGGTGAAGCTTTCTTT,CASSLAVAGGEAFF
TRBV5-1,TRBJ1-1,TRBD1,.,TGCGCCAGCAGCACCGGGACAGGGGTACGGAACACTGAAGCTTTCTTT,CASSTGTGVRNTEAFF
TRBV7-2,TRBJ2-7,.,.,TGTGCCAGCAGCAGGCAGACTACGGGGAGCTACGAGCAGTACTTC,CASSRQTTGSYEQYF
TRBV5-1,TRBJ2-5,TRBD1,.,TGCGCCAGCAGCTCCCACAGGGGGCAAGAGACCCAGTACTTC,CASSSHRGQETQYF
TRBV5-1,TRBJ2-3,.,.,TGCGCCAGCAGCTTCCCTAGCACAGATACGCAGTATTTT,CASSFPSTDTQYF
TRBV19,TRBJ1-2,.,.,TGTGCCAGTAGTCCGGACGGGGAGGACTATGGCTACACCTTC,CASSPDGEDYGYTF
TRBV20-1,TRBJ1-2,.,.,TGCAGTGCTAGAGGGAGGGGCTACACCTTC,CSARGRGYTF
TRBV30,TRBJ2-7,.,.,TGTGCCTGGAGTGTAGGGGGGACATCGGGCTCGGAGCAGTACTTC,CAWSVGGTSGSEQYF
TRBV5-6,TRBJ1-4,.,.,TGTGCCAGCAGTCTCGGGTTGGAGGATAATGAAAAACTGTTTTTT,CASSLGLEDNEKLFF
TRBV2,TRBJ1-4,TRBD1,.,TGTGCCAGCAGTGGGCGGACAGGGGCGAACGAAAAACTGTTTTTT,CASSGRTGANEKLFF